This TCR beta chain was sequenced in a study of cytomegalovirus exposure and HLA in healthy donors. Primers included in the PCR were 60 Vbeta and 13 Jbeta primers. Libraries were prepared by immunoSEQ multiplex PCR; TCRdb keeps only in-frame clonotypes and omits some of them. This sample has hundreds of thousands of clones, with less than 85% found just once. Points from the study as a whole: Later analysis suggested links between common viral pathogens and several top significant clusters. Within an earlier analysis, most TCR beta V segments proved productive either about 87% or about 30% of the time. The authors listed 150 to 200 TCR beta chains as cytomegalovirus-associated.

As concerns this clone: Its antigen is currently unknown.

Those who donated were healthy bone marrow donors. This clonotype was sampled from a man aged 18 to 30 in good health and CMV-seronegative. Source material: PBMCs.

The CDR3 DNA sequence: TGCGCCAGCAGCTTGGTATCTAGCGGGAGAGCGGAGGAGCAGTTCTTC. Amino acid sequence: CASSLVSSGRAEEQFF. The chain employs TRBV5-1 and TRBJ2-1; 10 positions match TRBD2. Germline assignment: CDR1 SGHRS and CDR2 YFSETQ. The J segment lost 10 bases and the V segment lost 0 bases, leaving 10 bases of the junction unmatched. The CDR3 has 16 amino acids.